This record looks at one T cell receptor beta chain sequence and its context. This entry belongs to a study of control samples from healthy donors and cancer patients. The table came from immunoSEQ multiplex PCR; TCRdb's copy has only in-frame clones and leaves some out. The table has about 220,000 clones, around 94% seen once; the top ten hold about 1.6%. Trimming took 3 bases from V and 8 from J; bases not matched to a gene: 8. Germline CDR1 KGHDR, CDR2 SFDVKD. This CDR3 spans 15 amino acids. The receptor comes from a man aged 50 to 59 in good health. The chain employs TRBV24-1 and TRBJ1-4, with 7 positions matching TRBD1. The sequenced sample consisted of blood. The chain's CDR3 is CATSDPGTEGEKLFF. CDR3 in DNA: TGTGCCACCAGTGATCCCGGGACAGAGGGCGAAAAACTGTTTTTT.